Listed below are T cell receptor beta chains from one sample, sequenced in a study of blood T cell repertoires in COVID-19. The repertoire was sequenced with immunoSEQ multiplex PCR; TCRdb's copy has only in-frame clones and lacks some. The sample carries around 170,000 clones, over 80% recorded once. Sequenced input: peripheral blood. These TCRs come from a man in his 70s who had recovered from COVID-19. Each CDR3 is given with its conserved first and last residue. A D gene is named only where the DNA matches it firmly. Expanded clones get a size class; other rows say once, few or many, or leave the size out.

CDR3nt: TGTGCCAGCAGCCAAGAGCCAGCGGGAGCACCCTACAATGAGCAGTTCTTC
CDR3aa: CASSQEPAGAPYNEQFF
j_gene: TRBJ2-1
d_gene: TRBD2
abundance: .
v_gene: TRBV3-1/TRBV3-2

CDR3nt: TGTGCCAGCAGCCCACAAGCTGTCGGGGAGACCCAGTACTTC
CDR3aa: CASSPQAVGETQYF
j_gene: TRBJ2-5
d_gene: .
abundance: .
v_gene: TRBV9

CDR3nt: TGTGCCAGCAGCTTCCGACTAGCGGGGGAGGAGACCCAGTACTTC
CDR3aa: CASSFRLAGEETQYF
j_gene: TRBJ2-5
d_gene: TRBD2
abundance: .
v_gene: TRBV5-4

CDR3nt: TGTGCCAGCAGTTTCCGAGGACAGGGGGCGGCCTACGAGCAGTACTTC
CDR3aa: CASSFRGQGAAYEQYF
j_gene: TRBJ2-7
d_gene: TRBD1
abundance: .
v_gene: TRBV27

CDR3nt: TGTGCCAGCAGCTCCCAGGGCACTGGTGAGCAGTTCTTC
CDR3aa: CASSSQGTGEQFF
j_gene: TRBJ2-1
d_gene: .
abundance: .
v_gene: TRBV7-2

CDR3nt: TGTGCCAGCAGCTTAGTCGCGGGCCCAGATACGCAGTATTTT
CDR3aa: CASSLVAGPDTQYF
j_gene: TRBJ2-3
d_gene: .
abundance: .
v_gene: TRBV11-2

CDR3nt: TGTGCCAGCAGCTTAAATCCAGGGGGTCCTGGGGCCAACGTCCTGACTTTC
CDR3aa: CASSLNPGGPGANVLTF
j_gene: TRBJ2-6
d_gene: TRBD1
abundance: .
v_gene: TRBV7-3

CDR3nt: TGTGCCAGCAGCCAACGACCCGGACAGGTCAAAAACATTCAGTACTTC
CDR3aa: CASSQRPGQVKNIQYF
j_gene: TRBJ2-4
d_gene: TRBD1
abundance: .
v_gene: TRBV5-6

CDR3nt: TGTGCCAACAGTCTCCGCTACGAGCAGTACTTC
CDR3aa: CANSLRYEQYF
j_gene: TRBJ2-7
d_gene: .
abundance: .
v_gene: TRBV28

CDR3nt: TGTGCCAGCAGTCCCCCGGCGGCTAGCCCCTACGAGCAGTACTTC
CDR3aa: CASSPPAASPYEQYF
j_gene: TRBJ2-7
d_gene: .
abundance: .
v_gene: TRBV2

CDR3nt: TGTGCCAGCAGTGTTGGGACAGGAGGGTCCTACGAGCAGTACTTC
CDR3aa: CASSVGTGGSYEQYF
j_gene: TRBJ2-7
d_gene: TRBD1
abundance: .
v_gene: TRBV2

CDR3nt: TGTGCCAGTAGCGGCGACGGGGGCTACGAGCAGTACTTC
CDR3aa: CASSGDGGYEQYF
j_gene: TRBJ2-7
d_gene: .
abundance: once
v_gene: TRBV19

CDR3nt: TGTGCCAGCAGCTTCCACGGACTAGCGGGACCAGATACGCAGTATTTT
CDR3aa: CASSFHGLAGPDTQYF
j_gene: TRBJ2-3
d_gene: TRBD2
abundance: few
v_gene: TRBV11-2

CDR3nt: TGCAGCGTTGACGCCGGTACTAATGAAAAACTGTTTTTT
CDR3aa: CSVDAGTNEKLFF
j_gene: TRBJ1-4
d_gene: .
abundance: .
v_gene: TRBV29-1

CDR3nt: TGTGCCAGCGAGAATACCCAGGGTCCTAACGAGCAGTACTTC
CDR3aa: CASENTQGPNEQYF
j_gene: TRBJ2-7
d_gene: .
abundance: .
v_gene: TRBV6-5

CDR3nt: TGTGCCAGCAGCTTGTTAGGGAGCGGGAGCACAGATACGCAGTATTTT
CDR3aa: CASSLLGSGSTDTQYF
j_gene: TRBJ2-3
d_gene: .
abundance: once
v_gene: TRBV5-6

CDR3nt: TGCAGTGCTAGTTATAGCGGAGTAGATACGCAGTATTTT
CDR3aa: CSASYSGVDTQYF
j_gene: TRBJ2-3
d_gene: .
abundance: .
v_gene: TRBV20-1

CDR3nt: TGTGCCAGCAGCGCCGGACAGGCGAACACTGAAGCTTTCTTT
CDR3aa: CASSAGQANTEAFF
j_gene: TRBJ1-1
d_gene: TRBD1
abundance: .
v_gene: TRBV9

CDR3nt: TGTGCCAGCAGCCGAGGGACAGGCCCTCCCTACGAGCAGTACTTC
CDR3aa: CASSRGTGPPYEQYF
j_gene: TRBJ2-7
d_gene: TRBD1
abundance: .
v_gene: TRBV7-8

CDR3nt: TGCGCCAGCAGCTTGGTCCTGTGGAACACTGAAGCTTTCTTT
CDR3aa: CASSLVLWNTEAFF
j_gene: TRBJ1-1
d_gene: .
abundance: .
v_gene: TRBV5-1

CDR3nt: TGTGCCAGCAGCCTCGACCACCCGAGGCTAGCGGGAGCGCGTAAGCAGTTCTTC
CDR3aa: CASSLDHPRLAGARKQFF
j_gene: TRBJ2-1
d_gene: TRBD2
abundance: few
v_gene: TRBV3-1/TRBV3-2

CDR3nt: TGTGCCAGCAGCTTGTTCTGGGGCGACACTGAAGCTTTCTTT
CDR3aa: CASSLFWGDTEAFF
j_gene: TRBJ1-1
d_gene: .
abundance: .
v_gene: TRBV5-6

CDR3nt: TGTGCCAGCAGTGGAACTGGAGGGTACGACGGCTACACCTTC
CDR3aa: CASSGTGGYDGYTF
j_gene: TRBJ1-2
d_gene: .
abundance: .
v_gene: TRBV2

CDR3nt: TGTGCCAGCAGTTCGTGGACAGGCAAGAACACTGAAGCTTTCTTT
CDR3aa: CASSSWTGKNTEAFF
j_gene: TRBJ1-1
d_gene: TRBD1
abundance: many
v_gene: TRBV6-6